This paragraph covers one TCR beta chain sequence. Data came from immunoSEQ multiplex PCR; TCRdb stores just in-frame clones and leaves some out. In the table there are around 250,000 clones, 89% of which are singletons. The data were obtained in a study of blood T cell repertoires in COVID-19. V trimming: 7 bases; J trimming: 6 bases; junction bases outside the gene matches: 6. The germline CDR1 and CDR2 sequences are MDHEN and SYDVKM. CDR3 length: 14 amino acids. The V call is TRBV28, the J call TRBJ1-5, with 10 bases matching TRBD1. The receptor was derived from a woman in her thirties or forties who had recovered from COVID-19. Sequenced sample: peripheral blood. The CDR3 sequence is CASNVGQGIQPQHF. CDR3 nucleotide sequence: TGTGCCAGCAACGTGGGACAGGGGATTCAGCCCCAGCATTTT.